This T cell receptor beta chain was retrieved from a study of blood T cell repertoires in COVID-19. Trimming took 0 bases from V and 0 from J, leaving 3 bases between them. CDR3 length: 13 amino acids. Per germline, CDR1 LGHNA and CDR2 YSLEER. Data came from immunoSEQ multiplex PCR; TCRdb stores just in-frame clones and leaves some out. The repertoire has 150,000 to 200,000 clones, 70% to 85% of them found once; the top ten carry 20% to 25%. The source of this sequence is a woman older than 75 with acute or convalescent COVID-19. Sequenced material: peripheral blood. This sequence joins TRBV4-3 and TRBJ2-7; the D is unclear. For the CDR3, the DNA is TGCGCCAGCAGCCAAGACCACTCCTACGAGCAGTACTTC. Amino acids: CASSQDHSYEQYF.